Sequencing of this TCR beta chain was carried out in a study of blood T cell repertoires in COVID-19. Repertoires were generated with immunoSEQ multiplex PCR, while TCRdb's copy carries only in-frame clones and drops some. The sample includes about 220,000 clones, approximately 92% of them seen just once. The CDR3 is 14 residues long. The V gene lost 5 bases and the J gene lost 9 bases, with 14 bases spanning the gap. Per germline, CDR1 SGHVS and CDR2 FQNEAQ. The sequence was obtained from a woman aged 18-29 years in a cohort exposed to, infected with or recovered from COVID-19 (not recorded which). The rearrangement links TRBV7-8 to TRBJ1-6; maybe TRBD1 (6 bases). The sample consisted of PBMCs or T cells enriched from blood (not recorded which). The CDR3 is CASSRGGESSPLHF. In DNA, the CDR3 is TGTGCCAGCAGCCGAGGGGGGGAAAGTTCACCCCTCCACTTT.